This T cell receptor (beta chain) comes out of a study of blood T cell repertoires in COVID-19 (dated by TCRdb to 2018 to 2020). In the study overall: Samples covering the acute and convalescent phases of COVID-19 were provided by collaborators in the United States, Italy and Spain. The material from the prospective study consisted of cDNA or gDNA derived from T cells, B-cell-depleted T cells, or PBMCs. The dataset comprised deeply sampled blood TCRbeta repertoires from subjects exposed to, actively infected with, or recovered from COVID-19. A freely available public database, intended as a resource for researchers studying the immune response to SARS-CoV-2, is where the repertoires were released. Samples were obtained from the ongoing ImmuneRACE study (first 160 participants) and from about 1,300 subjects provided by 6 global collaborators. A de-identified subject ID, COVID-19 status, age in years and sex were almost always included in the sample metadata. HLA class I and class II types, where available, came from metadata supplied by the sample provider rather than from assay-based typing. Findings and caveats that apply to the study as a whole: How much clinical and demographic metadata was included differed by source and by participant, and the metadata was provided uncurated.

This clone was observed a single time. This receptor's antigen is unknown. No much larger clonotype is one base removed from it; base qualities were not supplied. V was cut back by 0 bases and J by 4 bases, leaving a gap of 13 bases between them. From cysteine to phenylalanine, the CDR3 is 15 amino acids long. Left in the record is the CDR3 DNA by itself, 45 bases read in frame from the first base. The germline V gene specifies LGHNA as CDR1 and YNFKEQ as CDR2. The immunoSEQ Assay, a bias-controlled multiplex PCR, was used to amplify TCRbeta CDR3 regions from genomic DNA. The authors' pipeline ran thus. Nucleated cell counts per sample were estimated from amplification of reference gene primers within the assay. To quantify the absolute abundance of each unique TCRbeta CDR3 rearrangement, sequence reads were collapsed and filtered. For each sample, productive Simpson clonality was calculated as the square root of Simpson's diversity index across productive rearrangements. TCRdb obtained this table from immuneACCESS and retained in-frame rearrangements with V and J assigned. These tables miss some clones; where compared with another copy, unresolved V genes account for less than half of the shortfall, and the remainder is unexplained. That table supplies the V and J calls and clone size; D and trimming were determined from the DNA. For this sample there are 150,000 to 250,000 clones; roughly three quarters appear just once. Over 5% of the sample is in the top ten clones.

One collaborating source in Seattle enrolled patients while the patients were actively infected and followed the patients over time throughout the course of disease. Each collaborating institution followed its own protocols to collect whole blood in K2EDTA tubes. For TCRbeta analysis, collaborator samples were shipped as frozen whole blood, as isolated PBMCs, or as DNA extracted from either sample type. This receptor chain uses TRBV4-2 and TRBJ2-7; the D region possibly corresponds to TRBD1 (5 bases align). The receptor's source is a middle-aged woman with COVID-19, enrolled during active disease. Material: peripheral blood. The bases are TGTGCCAGCAGCCAAGAACAGGAAACCCTGTACGAGCAGTACTTC. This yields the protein CASSQEQETLYEQYF.